Following are 9 T cell receptor beta chains from one sample sequenced in a study of beta chain features in type 1 diabetes. Investigators reverse transcribed all isolated RNA, so they sequenced expressed TCRB transcripts. Clones were read by immunoSEQ multiplex PCR, and TCRdb kept only the in-frame ones, dropping some. The data contain hundreds of thousands of clones, around 13% of them seen just once; the ten biggest clones take up about 0.018%. The source material was naive CD4+ T cells from blood. All receptors derive from a man between 18 and 35 years old in good health.

The gene calls are TRBV19 and TRBJ1-2; 10 bases align to TRBD1. CDR3 size: 15 residues. Germline assignment: CDR1 LNHDA and CDR2 SQIVND (reference sequence). The ends lost 7 bases at V and 3 bases at J; junction bases unmatched: 8. In DNA form, the CDR3 reads TGTGCCAGTAACGACCGGGACAGGGGTTACTATGGCTACACCTTC. Translated, it gives CASNDRDRGYYGYTF.

The chain joins TRBV4-3 to TRBJ2-1, with TRBD2 matching 8 bases. Trimming took 3 bases from V and 7 from J; bases not matched to a gene: 2. CDR1 and CDR2 from the germline V gene are LGHNA and YSLEER. This CDR3 is 13 amino acids long. This chain's CDR3 is CASSHRGGNEQFF. The DNA for the CDR3 is TGCGCCAGCAGCCATCGGGGGGGGAATGAGCAGTTCTTC.

Only a few counts were recorded for this clone. The chain links TRBV5-4 to TRBJ1-2; TRBD1 agrees at 8 bases. The germline gives CDR1 SGHNT, CDR2 YYREEE (reference sequence). Germline trimming cut 3 bases from V and 8 bases from J; bases unmatched to any gene: 12. The CDR3 has 15 amino acids. The CDR3 reads CASSSPRDRSGGYTF. CDR3 coding DNA: TGTGCCAGCAGCTCCCCCCGGGACAGGTCTGGGGGCTACACCTTC.

This sequence joins TRBV19 and TRBJ1-2; D perhaps matches TRBD1 (6 bases). There are 15 residues in the CDR3. Trimming took 7 bases from V and 5 from J, leaving 20 bases between them. Germline V gives CDR1 LNHDA, CDR2 SQIVND (reference sequence). The CDR3 coding sequence is TGTGCCAGTACCGGGGGGGCAGGGCCAGGATATGGCTACACCTTC. Its protein is CASTGGAGPGYGYTF. Combining the CDR3 with reference TRBV19 and TRBJ1-2 gives the whole variable domain DGGITQSPKYLFRKEGQNVTLSCEQNLNHDAMYWYRQDPGQGLRLIYYSQIVNDFQKGDIAEGYSVSREKKESFPLTVTSAQKNPTAFYLCASTGGAGPGYGYTFGSGTRLTVV.

V and J are TRBV15 and TRBJ2-7, with 9 bases matching TRBD1. The CDR3 runs 15 residues. V shed 3 bases and J 5 bases; nucleotides not matched to a gene: 8. Germline CDR1 LNHNV, CDR2 YYDKDF (reference sequence). In DNA form, the CDR3 reads TGTGCCACCAGCAGCCCGGGACAGGGTAACAACGAGCAGTACTTC. It translates to CATSSPGQGNNEQYF.

There are a few counts of this clone. This chain uses TRBV7-2 with TRBJ1-4, with D uncertain. CDR1 is SGHTA and CDR2 is FQGNSA in the germline V gene. Trimming took off 1 base at V and 10 bases at J, with 13 bases between the two ends. This CDR3 has 14 amino acids. The CDR3 sequence: CASSLGAPGGKLFF. The CDR3, as DNA: TGTGCCAGCAGCTTAGGGGCCCCTGGAGGAAAACTGTTTTTT. Supplemented by reference TRBV7-2 and TRBJ1-4, the full variable domain reads GAGVSQSPSNKVTEKGKDVELRCDPISGHTALYWYRQSLGQGLEFLIYFQGNSAPDKSGLPSDRFSAERTGGSVSTLTIQRTQQEDSAVYLCASSLGAPGGKLFFGSGTQLSVL.

The V gene is TRBV7-2, the J gene TRBJ2-7; possibly TRBD2 for D (5 bases). Between the trimmed V and J ends, which lost 6 bases and 0 bases, there was a span of 12 bases. CDR1 is SGHTA, CDR2 FQGNSA, per germline. This CDR3 region has 14 residues. CDR3 sequence: CASRRLQSSYEQYF. DNA of the CDR3: TGTGCCAGCAGGAGACTACAGAGCTCCTACGAGCAGTACTTC.

The table lists this clone with a few counts. This chain connects TRBV9 to TRBJ2-1, with D perhaps matching TRBD2 (5 bases). Trimming removed 6 bases from V and 2 bases from J, with 15 bases in between. Germline V gives CDR1 SGDLS, CDR2 YYNGEE. The CDR3 is 15 residues long. CDR3 in DNA: TGTGCCAGCACGAGAGAAGCGGTTACCTACAATGAGCAGTTCTTC. Translation: CASTREAVTYNEQFF. Filled out from reference TRBV9 and TRBJ2-1, the complete variable domain reads DSGVTQTPKHLITATGQRVTLRCSPRSGDLSVYWYQQSLDQGLQFLIQYYNGEERAKGNILERFSAQQFPDLHSELNLSSLELGDSALYFCASTREAVTYNEQFFGPGTRLTVL.

There are a few counts of this clone. The chain couples TRBV7-2 to TRBJ2-3; possible D gene TRBD1, 6 bases. The V and J ends lost 5 bases and 14 bases respectively, with 14 bases between them. The CDR3 consists of 11 residues. Germline values: CDR1 SGHTA, CDR2 FQGNSA. The CDR3 DNA follows: TGTGCCAGCAGCCCCGAAGGACAGTCGTATTTT. Translating gives CASSPEGQSYF.